The 24 T cell receptor beta chains given below trace back to one sample, sequenced in a study of regulatory T cells in long-lasting Graves disease. Time point specified: newly diagnosed GD, antithyroid drugs for less than 3 months. Researchers made the TCR library from RNA that was extracted from PBMCs. Arm-PCR of CDR3 regions with iRepertoire HTBI primers generated TCR beta libraries. MiXCR, applied by TCRdb to the multiplex PCR reads, yields one record per CDR3 protein. The sample gives 350,000 to 450,000 distinct CDR3 sequences, more than 13% of which show up once; 15% to 20% is in the top ten. This sample was also put to use in a study of T cells in Graves' hyperthyroidism and ophthalmopathy.

The material was peripheral blood mononuclear cells (PBMCs), obtained at new diagnosis, from a patient treated with antithyroid drugs. All receptors derive from a woman aged 25 to 39 with Graves disease.

This clonotype was observed a handful of times. The chain uses TRBV5-1 and TRBJ2-2; TRBD2 aligns across 10 bases. This CDR3 is built from 19 residues. The germline CDR1 and CDR2 sequences are SGHRS and YFSETQ. The V segment lost 0 bases and the J segment 7 bases; nucleotides outside the gene matches: 15. The CDR3 region has the DNA TGCGCCAGCAGCTTGGCATTATTAGCGGGAGGCCGGCGTGGCGGGGAGCTGTTTTTT. Amino acid sequence: CASSLALLAGGRRGGELFF.

This clonotype was seen many times. The chain has TRBV20-1 and TRBJ2-7, with TRBD1 as a possible D gene (6 bases). The CDR3 is made up of 16 amino acids. Germline V gene lookup returns CDR1 DFQATT and CDR2 SNEGSKA (reference sequence). V lost 0 bases, J lost 0 bases, and 15 bases lay in between. In nucleotides, the CDR3 is TGCAGTGCTAGAGAATGGACAGCGACGCTCTCCTACGAGCAGTACTTC. Translation: CSAREWTATLSYEQYF.

This clonotype came up a few times. The CDR3 nucleotides are TGTGCCACCAGCAGGAACTTGGGACAAGAGACCCAGTACTTC. This gives the protein CATSRNLGQETQYF. The chain couples TRBV15 to TRBJ2-5; no definite D call. The length of the CDR3 is 14 residues. Germline CDR1 is LNHNV and CDR2 is YYDKDF (reference sequence). With 3 bases removed from V and 2 bases from J, the gap between germline ends came to 10 bases.

This clonotype was detected ten times or more. At one of its ends the junction is not consistent with the germline gene, which may arise from a read error. The V call is TRBV5-1, the J call TRBJ2-1, with 14 bases matching TRBD2. This CDR3 has 15 amino acids. In germline, CDR1 is SGHRS, CDR2 YFSETQ. The CDR3 DNA is TGTGCCAGCAGCCCCGGGACTAGCGGGAGTGGTGAGCAGTTCTTC. This encodes CASSPGTSGSGEQFF.

This clonotype was counted at least ten times. V and J are TRBV5-1 and TRBJ1-4; TRBD1 matches 10 bases. CDR3 length: 16 residues. V trimming: 0 bases; J trimming: 7 bases; junction bases outside the gene matches: 6. CDR1 and CDR2 (germline): SGHRS, YFSETQ. The CDR3 loop is CASSLAGGQGIEKLFF. Here the CDR3 DNA reads TGCGCCAGCAGCTTGGCCGGGGGACAGGGGATTGAAAAACTGTTTTTT.

On this clonotype: This sequence may be a read error, since a much larger clone differs from it by one base. The chain uses TRBV30 and TRBJ2-3; D uncertain. In germline, CDR1 is GTSNPN, CDR2 SVGIG (reference sequence). Trimming shortened V by 4 bases and J by 1 base, and 12 bases separated the two germline ends. The CDR3 spans 14 residues. CDR3 region: CAWIRQWGTDTQYF. The CDR3, as DNA: TGTGCCTGGATCCGCCAATGGGGCACAGATACGCAGTATTTT.

The sample holds a few counts of this clonotype. The CDR3 here is CAIERGRAPDTQYF. CDR3 sequence (DNA): TGTGCCATCGAGCGCGGGAGGGCCCCAGATACGCAGTATTTT. The J gene is TRBJ2-3, the V gene TRBV10-3, with TRBD2 identical over 9 bases. The CDR3 runs 14 residues. Trimming at V came to 8 bases and at J to 4 bases, leaving 7 bases not matched to a gene. CDR1 is ENHRY and CDR2 is SYGVKD in the germline V gene.

This clonotype was counted between two and nine times. This chain links TRBV5-1 with TRBJ2-1, with D perhaps TRBD1 (6 bases). CDR1 and CDR2 from the germline V gene are SGHRS and YFSETQ. CDR3 length equals 17 residues. V was pared by 0 bases and J by 0 bases, with 13 bases between. CDR3 region: CASSLVDRSSSYNEQFF. In DNA form, the CDR3 reads TGCGCCAGCAGCTTGGTTGACAGGTCGAGCTCCTACAATGAGCAGTTCTTC.

This rearrangement joins TRBV12-3 or TRBV12-4 to TRBJ2-1; TRBD2 aligns across 10 bases. The CDR3 length is 13 residues. V lost 7 bases to trimming and J lost 6 bases; unmatched junction nucleotides: 3. The CDR3 region has the DNA TGTGCCAGCAAACTAGCGGGACGCAATGAGCAGTTCTTC. It is translated as CASKLAGRNEQFF.

This clonotype was seen at least ten times. V and J are TRBV30 and TRBJ1-1, with D unclear. This CDR3 comprises 12 residues. The V end was cut by 0 bases, the J end by 5 bases, with 7 bases between. CDR1 and CDR2 (germline): GTSNPN, SVGIG (reference sequence). The DNA of the CDR3 is TGTGCCTGGAGTGTAGGTTTTACTGAAGCTTTCTTT. Translating gives CAWSVGFTEAFF.

The chain links TRBV6-2 or TRBV6-3 to TRBJ1-6; the match to TRBD1 covers 7 bases. CDR3 length: 14 residues. The germline V gene encodes CDR1 MNHEY and CDR2 SVGEGT. V lost 6 bases, J lost 8 bases, and 7 bases stayed unmatched. The CDR3 DNA follows: TGTGCCAGCAGGCCAGGGGGAATGGATTCACCCCTCCACTTT. Translating it yields CASRPGGMDSPLHF.

The V and J genes are TRBV25-1 and TRBJ2-7; tentatively, D is TRBD1 (5 bases). This CDR3 has 12 residues. The germline V gene has CDR1 MGHDK and CDR2 SYGVNS. Trimming took 9 bases from V and 0 from J, leaving 9 bases between them. The CDR3 nucleotides are TGTGCCAGTAGAAGGGGCTCCTACGAGCAGTACTTC. Protein sequence: CASRRGSYEQYF.

This clonotype was seen only a few times. The chain employs TRBV6-9 and TRBJ2-7; no definite D call. The CDR3 has 13 amino acids. Germline-derived CDR1 and CDR2 are MNHGY and SVAAGI. Trimming took 3 bases from V and 1 from J, leaving 7 bases between them. Written as DNA, the CDR3 is TGTGCCAGCAGTTACTGGGGATCCTACGAGCAGTACTTC. Its protein product is CASSYWGSYEQYF.

The chain is built from TRBV20-1 and TRBJ1-6, with a weak D call TRBD1 (5 bases). Germline values: CDR1 DFQATT, CDR2 SNEGSKA (reference sequence). CDR3 size: 14 residues. The V end lost 4 bases, the J end lost 8 bases, and 15 bases lay between the germline ends. The CDR3 DNA sequence: TGCAGTGCTACCCGGGGGTATAATGATTCACCCCTCCACTTT. Translating gives CSATRGYNDSPLHF.

This clonotype came up a few times. Compared with germline, one end of the junction differs, possibly owing to a read error. The J gene is TRBJ2-5, the V gene TRBV7-7; TRBD1 aligns across 9 bases. CDR1 is SSHAT, CDR2 FNYEAQ, per germline (reference sequence). The CDR3 consists of 13 residues. The CDR3 nucleotides read TGTGCTAGCAGCGCGGACAGGGGCCAGACCCAGTACTTC. Its protein is CASSADRGQTQYF.

This clonotype has only a few counts. The chain combines TRBV19 with TRBJ1-4; D is possibly TRBD1 (5 bases). Germline V CDR1 and CDR2: LNHDA, SQIVND (reference sequence). The CDR3 covers 16 residues. Trimming shortened V by 4 bases and J by 6 bases, and 18 bases separated the two germline ends. For the CDR3, the DNA is TGTGCCAGTAGTACCCGAGGGGTAGGCTTGTATGAAAAACTGTTTTTT. Protein: CASSTRGVGLYEKLFF.

This rearrangement joins TRBV5-1 to TRBJ1-1; the D is unclear. With 5 bases removed from V and 4 bases from J, the gap between germline ends came to 6 bases. CDR1 and CDR2 (germline): SGHRS, YFSETQ. This CDR3 is 11 amino acids long. DNA of the CDR3: TGCGCCAGCAGGGAGGGCACTGAAGCTTTCTTT. Encoded protein: CASREGTEAFF. The complete variable domain, with remaining parts taken from reference TRBV5-1 and TRBJ1-1, reads KAGVTQTPRYLIKTRGQQVTLSCSPISGHRSVSWYQQTPGQGLQFLFEYFSETQRNKGNFPGRFSGRQFSNSRSEMNVSTLELGDSALYLCASREGTEAFFGQGTRLTVV.

This clonotype has ten or more counts. V gene TRBV27 combines with J gene TRBJ1-1, with no clear D. The germline V gene has CDR1 MNHEY and CDR2 SMNVEV (reference sequence). The CDR3 extends over 13 amino acids. The V and J ends lost 5 bases and 1 base respectively, with 8 bases between them. The CDR3 sequence: CASSGRANTEAFF. The CDR3 DNA reads TGTGCCAGCAGTGGGAGGGCGAACACTGAAGCTTTCTTT.

This clonotype was seen ten or more times. This chain joins TRBV7-3 and TRBJ1-1; a possible D gene is TRBD1 (6 bases). V was pared by 1 base and J by 1 base, with 13 bases between. Germline V gene sequence: CDR1 SGHTA, CDR2 FQGTGA. The CDR3 consists of 16 residues. The CDR3 loop reads CASSLSQGIENTEAFF. The CDR3 DNA reads as TGTGCCAGCAGCTTAAGCCAGGGGATCGAGAACACTGAAGCTTTCTTT.

Details on this clonotype: In this CDR3 the conserved last residue, phenylalanine or tryptophan, is missing, so a read error is likely. The V gene is TRBV12-3 or TRBV12-4, the J gene TRBJ2-1, with D tentatively TRBD1 (6 bases). The CDR3 runs to 14 residues. V was clipped by 2 bases and J by 4 bases, with 9 bases between them. CDR3 coding DNA: TGTGCCAGCAGTTTATCGGGACAATACAATGAGCAGTTCCTC. Amino acids: CASSLSGQYNEQFL.

This clonotype was seen once. The chain couples TRBV9 to TRBJ2-1; a possible D gene is TRBD2 (6 bases). This CDR3 spans 15 amino acids. The V end lost 0 bases, the J end lost 6 bases, and 13 bases lay between the germline ends. The V gene's germline CDR1 is SGDLS and CDR2 YYNGEE. The CDR3 coding sequence is TGTGCCAGCAGCGTAGACCAGCGGGCCTTCAATGAGCAGTTCTTC. As protein: CASSVDQRAFNEQFF. The full variable domain, rest sourced from reference TRBV9 and TRBJ2-1, is DSGVTQTPKHLITATGQRVTLRCSPRSGDLSVYWYQQSLDQGLQFLIQYYNGEERAKGNILERFSAQQFPDLHSELNLSSLELGDSALYFCASSVDQRAFNEQFFGPGTRLTVL.

The chain combines TRBV6-2 or TRBV6-3 with TRBJ2-2, with D perhaps TRBD1 (6 bases). This CDR3 is built from 14 residues. Germline V gene sequence: CDR1 MNHEY, CDR2 SVGEGT. V was cut by 6 bases and J by 5 bases, with 13 bases left in between. CDR3 residues: CASRGTGRTGELFF. The CDR3 coding sequence is TGTGCCAGCAGGGGCACAGGGCGAACCGGGGAGCTGTTTTTT.

This clonotype was picked up many times. The chain employs TRBV18 and TRBJ1-1; D is unresolved. The germline V gene has CDR1 KGHSH and CDR2 LQKENI. The CDR3 runs to 13 residues. The V gene lost 8 bases and the J gene lost 1 base, with 11 bases spanning the gap. CDR3 DNA: TGTGCCAGCAGCCCTAAGGGGAACACTGAAGCTTTCTTT. Its translation: CASSPKGNTEAFF.

This clonotype came up a few times. The V gene is TRBV5-6, the J gene TRBJ2-2; a weak D match, TRBD2 (5 bases). The CDR3 loop spans 14 amino acids. V shed 4 bases and J shed 8 bases, with 15 bases lying between them. Per the germline V gene, CDR1 is SGHDT and CDR2 is YYEEEE. The CDR3 DNA reads TGTGCCAGCAGCCCCGGGGAAATGGGGGGGGAGCTGTTTTTT. Its translation: CASSPGEMGGELFF.